Sequencing of this T cell receptor beta chain was carried out in a study of early T cells in non-severe SARS-CoV-2 infection. This clonotype was seen a few times. The CDR3 extends over 13 amino acids. After removal of 2 bases from V and 14 bases from J, the junction contained 10 bases not matched to a gene. Germline lookup yields CDR1 GTSNPN and CDR2 SVGIG (reference sequence). TCRdb fed the 5' RACE reads into MiXCR, producing one record per CDR3 protein. The sample has 95,000 to 150,000 distinct CDR3 sequences, under 15% seen once. This rearrangement joins TRBV30 to TRBJ2-1; TRBD2 aligns across 9 bases. The specimen sequenced was whole blood. The receptor comes from an adult who was a healthcare worker with PCR-confirmed SARS-CoV-2 infection or an uninfected control (not recorded which). The CDR3 DNA is TGTGCCTGGAGTCGAGCGGGGGGCTCCCGTGAGTTCTTC. As protein: CAWSRAGGSREFF.